This T cell receptor (beta chain) was recorded in a study of T cell responses to AZD1222 COVID-19 vaccine. Data came from immunoSEQ multiplex PCR; TCRdb stores just in-frame clones and leaves some out. The profile shows more than 50,000 clones, over 85% of them singletons. In the case of this clone: Its antigen is currently unknown.

Germline lookup yields CDR1 SGHRS and CDR2 YFSETQ. This CDR3 region has 14 residues. Between the trimmed V and J ends, which lost 0 bases and 2 bases, there was a span of 8 bases. Notes on the study in general: In all cases, repertoires were sampled only after the peak T cell response. CD4 TCRs linked to vaccination spanned spike, dominating at 160-218 and 743-854. Vaccination with two AZD1222 doses was followed by a rise in Spike-specific TCR breadth and depth. There were mostly white British donors and more females than males, and clonal diversity was possibly underestimated.

The TCR sequence derives from an adult in good health. The specimen comprised peripheral blood, sampled on day 0 of AZD1222 vaccination. The rearrangement joins TRBV5-1 to TRBJ2-5; D remains unclear. In DNA, the CDR3 is TGCGCCAGCAGCTTGGTTGGGCAGCAAGAGACCCAGTACTTC. Its protein is CASSLVGQQETQYF.